The sequence of this T cell receptor (beta chain) was determined in a study of CD8+CD57+ T cells in acquired aplastic anemia (dated by TCRdb to 2016 to 2019). Notes on the research overall: Extracted DNA from sorted CD4+ and CD8+ cells averaged about 3.4 ug, ranging from about 0.2 to 30 ug. CD8+CD57+ expansion was defined as a frequency above the mean frequency observed in healthy subjects.

The germline V gene encodes CDR1 SEHNR and CDR2 FQNEAQ (reference sequence). Relative to germline, V is 3 bases shorter and J is 2 bases shorter, with 8 bases between their ends. The CDR3 contains 13 residues, cysteine and phenylalanine counted. Here the CDR3 DNA is all that survives: 39 bases in frame from base 1. Flow cytometry had shown CD8+CD57+ cell expansion in the patients selected for sequencing. Every patient had a diagnosis of severe acquired aplastic anemia based on International Study of Aplastic Anemia and Agranulocytosis and Camitta criteria. At the time blood was sampled, none of the patients had received any therapy. TCR repertoires of sorted CD4+ and CD8+ blood T cells from severe aplastic anemia patients and healthy subjects were deep-sequenced in the study. Patients were enrolled in the USA under clinicaltrials.gov protocols 00001620, 01623167, 00001397, 00071045, 00081523 and 00961064. Ficoll-Paque density gradient centrifugation was used to isolate peripheral blood mononuclear cells. CD4+ and CD8+ T cells were sorted by FACS or magnetic beads before DNA extraction.

This clonotype was recorded once. What antigen it recognizes has not been identified. No much larger clonotype is one base removed from it; base qualities were not supplied. One read amounts to weak evidence. TCR beta VDJ combination and CDR3 sequence profiling used genomic DNA as the template. An Illumina HiSeq 2000 was used for TCR repertoire sequencing. In the source study's methods: Repertoire assessment relied on Simpson's diversity index, CDR3 size and DJ length profiles, and TRBV/TRBJ rearrangement plots. The most abundant DNA sequence in the deep sequencing data was taken as the immunodominant clone. CDR3 amino acid sequences were screened for sharing across subjects and were compared with published repertoires and the VDJdb database. TCRdb itself trimmed the public reads at Q25 with fastp, ran MiXCR and retained productive beta chains. When rows share a CDR3 protein, they turn into one entry using the most common DNA and genes. The V and J calls and clone size come from TCRdb's table, not from the authors' own analysis. The sample table holds under 200,000 distinct CDR3 sequences, of which roughly 50% were seen once. The top ten clones comprise around 2% of the sample.

The study at large found these results: Around 28 CD8+ CDR3 sequences were found to be shared between patients and controls, but these sequences appeared to be highly expressed in patients and within the immunodominant clones of the patients. Patients and healthy controls showed no significant difference in CD8+ Simpson's diversity (P=0.060).

Sequenced material: sorted CD4+, CD8+, or CD8+CD57+ T cells (not recorded which) from PBMCs. The sequence links TRBV7-9 to TRBJ2-7, and TRBD2 may be the D gene, going by 5 matching bases. The TCR comes from a human donor with aplastic anemia. The DNA sequence is given as TGTGCCAGCAGCTTTCCGGGAACCTACGAGCAGTACTTC. The encoded protein is CASSFPGTYEQYF.